This T cell receptor beta chain came from a study of cytomegalovirus exposure and HLA in healthy donors (dated by TCRdb to 2017 to 2019). Regarding the research as a whole: In an earlier analysis of roughly 590 of the donors, around 290 Gb of sequence data and 90 million to 130 million unique TCR beta sequences from 180 million or so T cells were reported. Approximately 300 gigabases of sequencing data and approximately 85 million unique TCR sequences were included in an early release covering 550 to 650 HLA-typed donors. The genetic ancestry cluster associated with self-reported Caucasian donors included about 81% of the roughly 400 genotyped donors. The aim of the study was to test whether cataloging public T cell receptors could identify signatures of past pathogen exposure. Using immunosequencing, the study profiled T cell repertoires from 666 subjects and related those repertoires to cytomegalovirus serostatus. Besides the first cohort of 666 subjects, a separate validation cohort made up of over a hundred different subjects was used. To predict cytomegalovirus infection status, the study brought together high-throughput TCR immunosequencing, statistical association of individual TCRs with disease status, and machine learning. A later analysis re-examined previously published TCR beta repertoires from more than 650 donors and added high-resolution HLA genotyping to investigate patterns of TCR occurrence. The later analysis used no new phenotypic data to find candidate immune exposures, relying instead on TCR beta sequences and their occurrence across donors. An earlier analysis of a few hundred of the donors applied high-throughput TCR beta sequencing to assess whether each TCR beta V gene segment acted as functional or pseudogenic. Alongside the repertoire data, information on donor age, sex, ethnicity and CMV serostatus was compiled. A later genetic analysis took genome-wide SNP genotypes for about three fifths of the roughly 700 donors and used that subset as a discovery cohort. All discovery cohort repertoires had been generated on a single sequencing platform. Both class I and class II loci were covered by HLA typing, at four-digit resolution. The number of typed donors differed by locus: about 620-630 for A, B, C, DRB1 and DQB1; approximately 520 for DQA1; around 580 for DPA1; and about 470 for DPB1. Five DR-DQ haplotypes were treated as single units for association and clustering because of strong linkage in the cohort. Among some 410 genotyped donors of the cohort, an average of around 240,000 unique TCR beta nucleotide sequences were sequenced per donor, approximately 20% of them non-productive.

The full study reports these points: In a later genetic analysis, a missense DCLRE1C variant was associated with V-gene and J-gene trimming of TCR beta chains, and the association was replicated in an independent cohort. Roughly uniform sequencing depth across donors was assumed in presence/absence analyses, although this assumption may not hold. Most TCR sequences were seen in very few donors, while some public TCRs were found in many individuals. A later genetic analysis reported fewer N-insertions in productive TCRs among donors in an Asian-associated ancestry cluster than the roughly 700-donor mean. Several of the top co-occurrence clusters appeared to be linked to parvovirus B19, influenza, CMV and Epstein-Barr virus, according to a later analysis. HLA typing was unavailable for some donors at each locus, so association tests used only the typed subset. A further reported finding was that TCR beta sequences accurately predicted the HLA-A and HLA-B alleles for most subjects in the first cohort. A cluster of highly shared sequence variants was judged likely to be a technical artifact of the sequencing pipeline. A few of the identified cytomegalovirus-associated TCR beta chains were confirmed in vitro to be specific for cytomegalovirus antigens. This cohort had only TCR beta chains sequenced, and the lack of alpha or paired-chain data limited which features could be detected. Specific HLA alleles were associated with over 15,000 TCR beta sequences at a false discovery rate of 0.05 in a later analysis. A total of 150 to 200 TCR beta chains were listed by the study as associated with cytomegalovirus. In a later analysis, most CMV-associated TCR beta chains were found to appear HLA-restricted, with HLA associations seemingly driven largely by CMV exposure. The authors suggested that the approach could potentially be extended to other disease states and immunological phenotypes. In an earlier analysis of fewer than 750 of the donors, most TCR beta V segments were observed in productive rearrangements about 87% or about 30% of the time, broadly matching IMGT annotations. Correlated functional status among segregating V segments might be attributable to linkage disequilibrium, but an unknown experimental factor could not be ruled out. In both the original and validation cohorts, the classifier was reported to diagnose cytomegalovirus status with high specificity and sensitivity. Some IMGT-functional V segments, including TRBV6-2 and TRBV6-3, could not be distinguished by the 87-base-pair reads and were therefore excluded. When HLA alleles, especially DR and DQ, strongly co-occurred, TCR associations were difficult to assign to individual alleles. In a later analysis, TCR association rates were found to vary across HLA loci, with the most associated TCRs seen for DRB1 alleles and the fewest for HLA-C alleles. Fewer than 20 rarely observed V segments, including chromosome 9 orphons, were excluded from the earlier analysis of about 610 of the donors because counts were too low. In a later analysis, HLA-associated TCR beta chains showed more clonal expansion and lower generation probabilities than non-associated chains that were equally common. The only immune exposure information available for the cohort was CMV serostatus.

Remarks on this clone: Its antigen specificity is not known. Its ends do not fully match the called genes, so a read error is possible.

Libraries were made using the immunoSEQ multiplex PCR assay. For the multiplex PCR, a mixture combining 60 forward primers for TCR Vbeta segments and 13 reverse primers for TCR Jbeta segments was used. Amplification of the CDR3 region of rearranged TCR beta genes was performed with a multiplex PCR assay on genomic DNA. Amplified TCR beta libraries were sequenced as 87-base-pair reads on the Illumina HiSeq System. The paper's processing steps were these. A later analysis tallied about 77 million unique TCR beta chains across the roughly 610 repertoires, and about 10 million of those chains were shared by two or more donors. To remove PCR and sequencing errors, raw reads were error-corrected and collapsed into unique sequences using a nearest-neighbor algorithm that merged closely related sequences. To assign V, D and J gene segments, CDR3 sequences were aligned to IMGT reference sequences. For a sequence to be retained, a match of at least six nucleotides to both a V gene segment and a J gene segment was required. Rearrangements were classified as productive when the CDR3 lacked stop codons and remained in frame with V and J, and all other rearrangements were classified as non-productive. CDR3 was defined according to IMGT convention as the region running from the second conserved V-encoded cysteine to the conserved J-encoded phenylalanine. Sequences without an unambiguous match to a single V gene segment were excluded from the earlier analysis of 587 of the donors. In an earlier analysis of almost 600 of the donors, a V segment was called functional when productive rearrangements were above 56.7%, and segregating when the standard deviation between donors exceeded 5%. To diagnose cytomegalovirus status from the catalog of TCR beta chain sequences, a statistical classification framework was built. A later analysis assigned V and J genes by comparing TCR nucleotide sequences with IMGT/GENE-DB human TR gene sequences. A later analysis assigned CDR3 sequences and most-parsimonious VDJ recombination scenarios with the TCRdist pipeline. A later analysis defined each TCR beta chain by its CDR3 amino acid sequence plus V-gene family, and excluded reads lacking a unique V-gene family. As a way to deal with suspected cross-contamination and a sequencing artifact, a later analysis dropped 450 to 600 nucleotide sequences that were highly shared and had low generation probability. A later analysis calculated a clonal expansion index for each public chain from normalized within-repertoire ranks of inferred template counts. In a later analysis, generation probabilities were computed using a VDJ recombination model fitted to out-of-frame rearrangements, and the results were checked against IGoR. Hypergeometric tests were used in a later analysis to score TCR-TCR, TCR-HLA and TCR-CMV co-occurrence, with a repertoire-size bias correction applied to the TCR pairs. False discovery rates were estimated in a later analysis by permuting HLA or CMV assignments 20 times. A later analysis grouped co-occurring TCRs with DBSCAN, adding TCRdist sequence similarity when clustering within HLA-allele-positive subsets. Repertoires with fewer than 30,000 or more than 120,000 public chains were left out of co-occurrence clustering, as were several repertoires with anomalous nucleotide sharing. Held by TCRdb, this immuneACCESS table contains in-frame sequences only and omits some clones. Under half of the omission traces to an unresolved V gene where checked; the cause of the rest is unknown. V, J and clone size are taken as reported in that table, and D and trimming were inferred from the DNA itself. For this sample the table gives over 100,000 clones, of which around 74% were detected only once. The top ten constitute approximately 4.4% of the sample.

Looking up the germline V gene (reference sequence) yields CDR1 SEHNR and CDR2 FQNEAQ. The CDR3 has 16 amino acids, counting the end cysteine and phenylalanine. The CDR3 DNA has 48 bases and is translated from base 1. The cohort comprised 710 or so healthy bone marrow donors. At the time of sampling, all cohort members were nominally healthy, though unrecorded immune exposures were likely present. The donor tested CMV seropositive, placing the donor among the 289 seropositive members of the cohort. A peripheral blood sample was collected from each donor, and TCR beta sequencing was performed on peripheral blood mononuclear cells. Genomic DNA was extracted from the blood cell samples with the Qiagen DNeasy Blood Extraction Kit.

Sequencing was performed on PBMCs. The chain is assembled from TRBV7-9 and TRBJ1-4, with TRBD1 matching 8 junction bases. This TCR was recovered from a man aged 25 to 40 in good health and CMV-seropositive. This receptor carries the CDR3 CSSSLGWTGPNEKLFF. The DNA sequence is TGTTCCAGCAGCTTAGGGTGGACAGGGCCCAATGAAAAACTGTTTTTT.